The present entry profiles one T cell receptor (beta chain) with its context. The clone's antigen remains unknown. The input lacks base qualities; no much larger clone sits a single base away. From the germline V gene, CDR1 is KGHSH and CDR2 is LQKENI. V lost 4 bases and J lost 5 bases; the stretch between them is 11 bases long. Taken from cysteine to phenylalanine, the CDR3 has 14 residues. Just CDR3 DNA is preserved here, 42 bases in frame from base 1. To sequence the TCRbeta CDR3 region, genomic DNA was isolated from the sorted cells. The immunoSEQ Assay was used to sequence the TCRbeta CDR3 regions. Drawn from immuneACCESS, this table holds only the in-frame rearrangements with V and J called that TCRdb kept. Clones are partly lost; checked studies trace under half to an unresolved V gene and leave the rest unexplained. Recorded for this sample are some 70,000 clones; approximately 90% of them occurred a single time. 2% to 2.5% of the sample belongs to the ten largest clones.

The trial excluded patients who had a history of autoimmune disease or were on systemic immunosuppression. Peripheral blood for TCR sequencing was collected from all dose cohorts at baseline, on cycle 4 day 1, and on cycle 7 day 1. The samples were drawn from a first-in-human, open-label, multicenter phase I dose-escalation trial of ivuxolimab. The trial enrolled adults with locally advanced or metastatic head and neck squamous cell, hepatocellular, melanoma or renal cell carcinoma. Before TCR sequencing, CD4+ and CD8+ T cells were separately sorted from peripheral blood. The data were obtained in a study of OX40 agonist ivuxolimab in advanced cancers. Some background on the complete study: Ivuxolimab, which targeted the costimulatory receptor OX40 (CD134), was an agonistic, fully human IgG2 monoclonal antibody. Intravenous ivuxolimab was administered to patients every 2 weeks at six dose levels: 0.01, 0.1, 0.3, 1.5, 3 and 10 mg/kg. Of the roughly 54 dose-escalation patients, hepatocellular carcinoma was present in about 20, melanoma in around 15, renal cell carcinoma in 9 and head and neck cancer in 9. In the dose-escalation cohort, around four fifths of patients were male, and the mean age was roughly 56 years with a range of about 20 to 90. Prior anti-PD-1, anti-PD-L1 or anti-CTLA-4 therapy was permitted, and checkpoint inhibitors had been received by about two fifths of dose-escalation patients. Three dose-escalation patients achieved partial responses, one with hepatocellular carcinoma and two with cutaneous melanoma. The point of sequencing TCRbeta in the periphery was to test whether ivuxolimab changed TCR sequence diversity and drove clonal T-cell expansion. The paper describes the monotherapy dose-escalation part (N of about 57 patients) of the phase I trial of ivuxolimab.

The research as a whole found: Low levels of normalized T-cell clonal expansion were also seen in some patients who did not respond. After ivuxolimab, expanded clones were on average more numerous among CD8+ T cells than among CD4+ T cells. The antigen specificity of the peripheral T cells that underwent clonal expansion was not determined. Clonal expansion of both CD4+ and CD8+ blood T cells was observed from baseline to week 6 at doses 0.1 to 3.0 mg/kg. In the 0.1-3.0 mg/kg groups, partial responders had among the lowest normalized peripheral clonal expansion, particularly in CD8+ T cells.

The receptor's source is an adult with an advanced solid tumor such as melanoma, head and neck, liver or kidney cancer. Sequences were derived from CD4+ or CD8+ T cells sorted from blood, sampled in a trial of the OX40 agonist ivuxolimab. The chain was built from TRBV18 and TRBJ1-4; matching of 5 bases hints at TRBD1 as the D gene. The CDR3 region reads CASSQGTGNEKLFF. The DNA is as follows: TGTGCCAGCTCACAAGGGACGGGCAATGAAAAACTGTTTTTT.